Each of the 19 T cell receptor beta chains below was sequenced from the same sample in a study of regulatory T cells in long-lasting Graves disease. Stated time point: persistent/refractory GD, antithyroid drugs over 5 years with positive TRAb. The TCR library was made from RNA extracted from PBMCs. The TCR beta library used iRepertoire HTBI primers with Arm-PCR amplification of CDR3. TCRdb reanalysed the multiplex PCR reads using MiXCR and keeps one entry per CDR3 protein. In the table there are a few hundred thousand distinct CDR3 sequences, 23% of which are singletons. Specimen: peripheral blood mononuclear cells (PBMCs), collected when the disease was refractory, from a patient treated with antithyroid drugs. The receptors come from a female donor with Graves disease.

Concerning this clonotype itself: Compared with germline, one end of the junction differs, possibly owing to a read error. This sequence joins TRBV20-1 and TRBJ1-2, with a possible D match to TRBD1 (5 bases). CDR1 is DFQATT, CDR2 SNEGSKA, per germline (reference sequence). The CDR3 runs 15 residues. The CDR3 bases are TGCGGTGCACGGAAGCCCCGGGGGGGAAACTATGGCTACACCTTC. Translation: CGARKPRGGNYGYTF.

The gene calls are TRBV19 and TRBJ1-5; 9 bases match TRBD1. V trimming: 8 bases; J trimming: 13 bases; junction bases outside the gene matches: 21. This CDR3 spans 16 amino acids. Per germline, CDR1 LNHDA and CDR2 SQIVND (reference sequence). This chain's CDR3 is CASGAMIGQGSRAQHF. The CDR3 DNA sequence: TGTGCCAGTGGAGCTATGATTGGACAGGGGTCCCGCGCTCAGCATTTT. The full variable domain, completed using reference TRBV19 and TRBJ1-5, is DGGITQSPKYLFRKEGQNVTLSCEQNLNHDAMYWYRQDPGQGLRLIYYSQIVNDFQKGDIAEGYSVSREKKESFPLTVTSAQKNPTAFYLCASGAMIGQGSRAQHFGDGTRLSIL.

This clonotype was counted only a few times. This rearrangement joins TRBV9 to TRBJ1-1; D not certain. The CDR3 runs to 14 residues. V was shortened by 0 bases and J by 7 bases, with 13 bases between the two germline ends. CDR1 and CDR2 from the germline V gene are SGDLS and YYNGEE. CDR3 nucleotide sequence: TGTGCCAGCAGCGTAGGTCCAGACGAGATTGAAGCTTTCTTT. It encodes CASSVGPDEIEAFF.

In this sample, this clonotype turned up many times. The chain combines TRBV28 with TRBJ2-5, with 7 bases that match TRBD1. This CDR3 has 14 residues. Trimming cost V 7 bases and J 5 bases; bases outside gene matches: 10. Per germline, CDR1 MDHEN and CDR2 SYDVKM. The CDR3 DNA follows: TGTGCCAGCATTCTGATCACAGGGGTGGAGACCCAGTACTTC. Amino acid sequence: CASILITGVETQYF.

This clonotype was counted only a few times. V gene TRBV29-1 combines with J gene TRBJ2-7; D is unclear. Germline V CDR1 and CDR2: SQVTM, ANQGSEA. This CDR3 spans 12 amino acids. Trimming took off 5 bases at V and 1 base at J, with 9 bases between the two ends. The CDR3 reads CSVSGPSYEQYF. In nucleotides, the CDR3 is TGCAGCGTTTCAGGTCCGTCCTACGAGCAGTACTTC.

This clonotype was observed many times. The chain couples TRBV27 to TRBJ1-2, with D uncertain. The CDR3 length is 16 residues. Trimming shortened V by 2 bases and J by 6 bases, and 19 bases separated the two germline ends. Germline V gives CDR1 MNHEY, CDR2 SMNVEV (reference sequence). The CDR3, as DNA: TGTGCCAGCAGTTTAAATTTTCGAGAGGACGACGATGGCTACACCTTC. Translated: CASSLNFREDDDGYTF.

The table lists this clonotype with a few counts. Here the CDR3 reads CASSQGGLAGDETQYF. CDR3 nucleotide sequence: TGTGCCAGCAGCCAAGGTGGACTAGCGGGAGACGAGACCCAGTACTTC. This sequence joins TRBV4-2 and TRBJ2-5; 13 nucleotides match TRBD2. CDR3 length: 16 amino acids. V lost 1 base, J lost 5 bases, and 4 bases stayed unmatched. Per germline, CDR1 LGHNA and CDR2 YNFKEQ.

This clonotype was counted a few times. This chain joins TRBV3-1 and TRBJ2-3; D is possibly TRBD2 (5 bases). There are 14 residues in the CDR3. The germline CDR1 and CDR2 sequences are LGHDT and YNNKEL (reference sequence). Trimming stripped 5 bases from V and 2 bases from J, with 11 bases between. DNA of the CDR3: TGTGCCAGCAGCACCGGACTGTTCACAGATACGCAGTATTTT. The encoded protein is CASSTGLFTDTQYF.

As for this clonotype: A read error may be the cause here, since a much bigger clone is one base away. The chain joins TRBV19 to TRBJ1-2; D unclear. Germline loops: CDR1 LNHDA, CDR2 SQIVND (reference sequence). This CDR3 comprises 12 residues. The CDR3 region is CASSISVYGHTF. As DNA, the CDR3 is TGTGCCAGTAGTATATCGGTATATGGCCACACCTTC.

This clonotype was recorded a few times. The conserved phenylalanine or tryptophan normally closing the CDR3 is absent here, so this likely arose from a read error. It is unclear where the CDR3 begins or ends on the DNA, so no DNA is shown, and the CDR3 is as TCRdb lists it. The rearrangement uses TRBV6-5 and TRBJ1-2; the table's D call of TRBD1 was not tested on the DNA. CDR1 is MNHEY, CDR2 SVGAGI, per germline. The CDR3 is 14 amino acids long, termini counted. CDR3 residues: CASSYSPTGGAVSL.

This clonotype was detected ten times or more. The chain links TRBV11-2 to TRBJ2-5; D is undetermined. The V end lost 3 bases, the J end lost 3 bases, and 5 bases lay between the germline ends. CDR3 length: 12 amino acids. Germline V gives CDR1 SGHAT, CDR2 FQNNGV. In nucleotides, the CDR3 is TGTGCCAGCAGCTTTACAGAAGAGACCCAGTACTTC. Amino acids: CASSFTEETQYF.

In this sample, this clonotype turned up a few times. The chain uses TRBV6-1 and TRBJ2-2; perhaps TRBD2 as D (5 bases). The CDR3 length is 13 residues. The V and J ends lost 7 bases and 5 bases respectively, with 11 bases between them. Germline V CDR1 and CDR2: MNHNS, SASEGT. CDR3 residues: CASKRERTGELFF. The CDR3, as DNA: TGTGCCAGCAAACGGGAACGAACCGGGGAGCTGTTTTTT.

Notes on this clonotype: This could be a read error, since a much larger clone is one nucleotide away. V gene TRBV30 combines with J gene TRBJ1-1; no firm D call. Germline CDR1 and CDR2: GTSNPN and SVGIG (reference sequence). The CDR3 consists of 12 residues. CDR3 DNA sequence: TGTGTCTGGAGGGAGGGATGGACTGAAGCTTTCTTT. The encoded protein is CVWREGWTEAFF.

The rearrangement joins TRBV5-6 to TRBJ2-5; D is ambiguous. Trimming shortened V by 0 bases and J by 2 bases, and 8 bases separated the two germline ends. This CDR3 contains 14 residues. Looked up from germline, CDR1 is SGHDT and CDR2 is YYEEEE. CDR3 loop: CASSLDLRQETQYF. The CDR3 bases are TGTGCCAGCAGCTTGGATCTTAGACAAGAGACCCAGTACTTC.

CDR3 in amino acids: CSARDRSGSVYEQYF. The CDR3 DNA sequence: TGCAGTGCTAGAGATCGTAGCGGGAGTGTGTACGAGCAGTACTTC. This rearrangement joins TRBV20-1 to TRBJ2-7, with 9 bases identical to TRBD2. Germline CDR1 DFQATT, CDR2 SNEGSKA (reference sequence). V lost 0 bases to trimming and J lost 4 bases; unmatched junction nucleotides: 7. This CDR3 region has 15 residues.

This clonotype was seen ten or more times. The chain couples TRBV2 to TRBJ2-2; D perhaps matches TRBD1 (6 bases). The CDR3 covers 16 residues. Trimming took 6 bases from V and 1 from J, leaving 15 bases between them. Per the germline V gene, CDR1 is SNHLY and CDR2 is FYNNEI. CDR3 amino acids: CASRGARLLNTGELFF. CDR3 in DNA: TGTGCCAGCAGGGGGGCCAGGCTCTTGAACACCGGGGAGCTGTTTTTT.

This chain joins TRBV14 and TRBJ1-4, with 9 bases aligning to TRBD1. CDR1 and CDR2 from the germline V gene are SGHDN and FVKESK. V was clipped by 6 bases and J by 8 bases; unmatched bases: 10. This CDR3 region has 15 residues. The CDR3 spells CASRRTGGDREKLFF. The CDR3 nucleotides are TGTGCCAGCAGGCGCACAGGGGGCGATCGCGAAAAACTGTTTTTT.

This clonotype was detected ten times or more. This rearrangement joins TRBV28 to TRBJ1-2; TRBD1 matches at 10 bases. The CDR3 has 16 residues. Germline-derived CDR1 and CDR2 are MDHEN and SYDVKM. V was clipped by 7 bases and J by 4 bases; unmatched bases: 12. CDR3 sequence reads: CASTNRGTGALYGYTF. The CDR3 nucleotides are TGTGCCAGCACTAACCGTGGGACAGGGGCCCTCTATGGCTACACCTTC.

This clonotype was detected only a few times. The chain carries TRBV6-9 and TRBJ2-2; weak D call: TRBD1 (6 bases). CDR3 length: 15 amino acids. Trimming removed 3 bases from V and 0 bases from J, with 8 bases in between. Germline lookup yields CDR1 MNHGY and CDR2 SVAAGI. The CDR3 DNA sequence: TGTGCCAGCAGTTACCCAGGGGCGAACACCGGGGAGCTGTTTTTT. This codes for CASSYPGANTGELFF.